The T cell receptor (beta chain) under discussion was sequenced for a study of T-cell memory formation after mild COVID-19. Comments on this clonotype: The antigen remains undetermined.

V was clipped by 6 bases and J by 6 bases, with 9 bases between them. This CDR3 has 12 residues. Germline V gene lookup returns CDR1 SGDLS and CDR2 YYNGEE. Constant-segment primers and 5'RACE yielded cDNA libraries for TCR alpha and TCR beta, each carrying sample barcodes and UMIs. TCRdb re-derived calls from the 5' RACE reads in MiXCR, one entry per CDR3 protein. The data contain around 340,000 distinct CDR3 sequences, around 21% of them seen just once; the ten biggest clones take up around 13%. The study, taken as a whole, reports: Contracting CD4+ clones were located mainly in CM and EM, and CD8+ clones in EMRA.

Material for sequencing was PBMCs or a T cell subset sorted from them (not recorded which). The rearrangement uses TRBV9 and TRBJ2-2; no definite D call. The TCR comes from an adult woman who had mild COVID-19 (a few samples of this study predate the infection). Cell type and time point are not known. The CDR3 DNA reads TGTGCCAGCACCTTTATGTCCGGGGAGCTGTTTTTT. This gives the protein CASTFMSGELFF. Drawing the rest from reference TRBV9 and TRBJ2-2, the complete variable domain is DSGVTQTPKHLITATGQRVTLRCSPRSGDLSVYWYQQSLDQGLQFLIQYYNGEERAKGNILERFSAQQFPDLHSELNLSSLELGDSALYFCASTFMSGELFFGEGSRLTVL.